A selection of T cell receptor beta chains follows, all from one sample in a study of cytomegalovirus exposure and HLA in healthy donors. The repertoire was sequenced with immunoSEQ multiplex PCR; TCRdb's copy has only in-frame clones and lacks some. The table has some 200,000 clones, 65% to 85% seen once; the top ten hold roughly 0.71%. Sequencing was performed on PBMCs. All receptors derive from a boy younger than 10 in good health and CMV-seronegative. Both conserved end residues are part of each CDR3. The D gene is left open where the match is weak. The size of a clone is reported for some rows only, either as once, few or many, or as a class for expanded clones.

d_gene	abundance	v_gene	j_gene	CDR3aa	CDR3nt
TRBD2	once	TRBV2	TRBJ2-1	CASSGGDGEQFF	TGTGCCAGTAGCGGGGGGGACGGTGAGCAGTTCTTC
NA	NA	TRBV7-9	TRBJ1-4	CASNQGGEKLFF	TGTGCCAGCAACCAGGGAGGGGAAAAACTGTTTTTT
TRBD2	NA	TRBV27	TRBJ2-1	CASSTPSGGPYNEQFF	TGTGCCAGCAGTACCCCCAGCGGGGGGCCCTACAATGAGCAGTTCTTC
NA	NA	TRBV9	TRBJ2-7	CASSVATGNSYEQYF	TGTGCCAGCAGCGTAGCCACAGGTAACTCCTACGAGCAGTACTTC
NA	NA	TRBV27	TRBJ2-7	CASSLSMGARNYEQYF	TGTGCCAGCAGTTTATCGATGGGGGCTCGAAATTACGAGCAGTACTTC
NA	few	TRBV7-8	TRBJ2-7	CASSFRGYEQYF	TGTGCCAGCAGCTTCAGGGGTTACGAGCAGTACTTC
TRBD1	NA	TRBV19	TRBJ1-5	CASSIGDRGWDNQPQHF	TGTGCCAGTAGTATAGGGGACAGGGGATGGGACAATCAGCCCCAGCATTTT
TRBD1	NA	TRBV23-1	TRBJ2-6	CASSQSRGPGANVLTF	TGCGCCAGCAGTCAATCAAGGGGGCCCGGGGCCAACGTCCTGACTTTC
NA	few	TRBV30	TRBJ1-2	CAWSESPVWAGYTF	TGTGCCTGGAGTGAGAGCCCCGTGTGGGCCGGCTACACCTTC
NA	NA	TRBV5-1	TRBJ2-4	CASSLGGPKNIQYF	TGCGCCAGCAGCTTAGGGGGACCCAAAAACATTCAGTACTTC
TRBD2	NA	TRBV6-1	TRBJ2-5	CASSAREAETQYF	TGTGCCAGCAGTGCCCGGGAGGCGGAGACCCAGTACTTC
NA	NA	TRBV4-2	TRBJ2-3	CASSQDNTDTQYF	TGTGCCAGCAGCCAAGACAACACAGATACGCAGTATTTT
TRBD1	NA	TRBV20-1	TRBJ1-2	CSAGTVGYTF	TGCAGTGCTGGGACAGTAGGCTACACCTTC
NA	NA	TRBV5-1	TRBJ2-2	CASSRLEINGELFF	TGCGCCAGCAGCCGTCTGGAGATCAACGGGGAGCTGTTTTTT
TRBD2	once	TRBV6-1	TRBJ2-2	CASSGASGGGSPGELFF	TGTGCCAGCAGTGGGGCTAGCGGGGGGGGCAGCCCCGGGGAGCTGTTTTTT
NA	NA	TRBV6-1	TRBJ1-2	CASSDSENYGYTF	TGTGCCAGCAGTGATTCCGAGAACTATGGCTACACCTTC
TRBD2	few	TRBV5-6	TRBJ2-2	CASSQRSSGITGELFF	TGTGCCAGCAGCCAACGGTCTAGCGGTATCACCGGGGAGCTGTTTTTT
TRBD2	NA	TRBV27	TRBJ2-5	CASSFLREGLGQETQYF	TGTGCCAGCAGTTTTTTGCGGGAGGGCCTTGGCCAAGAGACCCAGTACTTC
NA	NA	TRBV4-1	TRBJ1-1	CASSHPSGGRGTEAFF	TGCGCCAGCAGCCACCCCTCCGGAGGGCGCGGCACTGAAGCTTTCTTT
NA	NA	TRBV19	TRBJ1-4	CASSIGRVQGWDNEKLFF	TGTGCCAGTAGTATCGGCAGGGTACAGGGTTGGGATAATGAAAAACTGTTTTTT
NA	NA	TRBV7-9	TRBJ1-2	CASSLAQGYGYTF	TGTGCCAGCAGCTTAGCACAGGGCTATGGCTACACCTTC
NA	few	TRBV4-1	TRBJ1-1	CASSLLGGDMNTEAFF	TGCGCCAGCAGCCTCTTAGGAGGCGATATGAACACTGAAGCTTTCTTT
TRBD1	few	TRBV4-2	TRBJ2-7	CASSQKTGPYEQYF	TGTGCCAGCAGCCAAAAGACAGGGCCGTACGAGCAGTACTTC
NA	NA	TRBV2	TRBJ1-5	CASSSSLAAGNQPQHF	TGTGCCAGCAGTTCTAGTCTTGCCGCAGGCAATCAGCCCCAGCATTTT
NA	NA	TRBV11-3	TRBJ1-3	CASSYGTGNTIYF	TGTGCCAGCAGCTACGGGACTGGAAACACCATATATTTT
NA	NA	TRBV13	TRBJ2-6	CASVFRGAGANVLTF	TGTGCCAGCGTATTCAGGGGCGCCGGGGCCAACGTCCTGACTTTC
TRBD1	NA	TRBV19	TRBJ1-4	CASKDRGPTNEKLFF	TGTGCCAGCAAGGACAGGGGGCCAACTAATGAAAAACTGTTTTTT
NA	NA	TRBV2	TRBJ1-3	CASSWGYRAAAGNTIYF	TGTGCCAGCAGCTGGGGCTACAGGGCGGCGGCTGGAAACACCATATATTTT
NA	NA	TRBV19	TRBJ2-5	CASSIGQKQETQYF	TGTGCCAGTAGTATAGGGCAGAAACAAGAGACCCAGTACTTC
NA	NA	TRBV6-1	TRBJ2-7	CASSEEDYLEQYF	TGTGCCAGCAGTGAGGAGGACTACCTCGAGCAGTACTTC
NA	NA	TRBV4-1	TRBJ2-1	CASSPESGVTYNEQFF	TGCGCCAGCAGCCCTGAGTCGGGGGTCACCTACAATGAGCAGTTCTTC
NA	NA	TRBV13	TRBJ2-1	CASSLRTLQSGEQFF	TGTGCCAGCAGCTTACGTACCCTCCAGTCAGGTGAGCAGTTCTTC
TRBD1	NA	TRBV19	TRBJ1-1	CASSIAVQNRDRRNTEAFF	TGTGCCAGTAGTATTGCGGTACAAAACCGGGACAGACGGAACACTGAAGCTTTCTTT
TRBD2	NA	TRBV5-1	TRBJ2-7	CASSSSGRGGTYEQYF	TGCGCCAGCAGTTCTAGCGGGAGAGGGGGAACCTACGAGCAGTACTTC
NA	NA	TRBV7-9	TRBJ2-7	CASSLGPGTPGYEQYF	TGTGCCAGCAGCTTAGGCCCGGGAACACCGGGCTACGAGCAGTACTTC
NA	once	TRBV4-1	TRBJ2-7	CASSQSPGLLYEQYF	TGCGCCAGCAGCCAATCTCCGGGACTCCTCTACGAGCAGTACTTC